These 12 T cell receptor beta chains originate from one sample sequenced in a study of cytomegalovirus exposure and HLA in healthy donors. It was with 60 Vbeta and 13 Jbeta primers that the PCR ran. Produced via immunoSEQ multiplex PCR; TCRdb's table is partial and in-frame only. Of about 140,000 clones in the sample, 76% were seen once. The sample was PBMCs. All receptors come from a male donor in good health and CMV-seronegative.

The chain links TRBV14 to TRBJ2-7; D is uncertain. CDR1 and CDR2 (germline): SGHDN, FVKESK. This CDR3 has 11 residues. With 4 bases removed from V and 7 bases from J, the gap between germline ends came to 8 bases. The chain's CDR3 is CASSLTKEQYF. The CDR3 DNA reads TGTGCCAGCAGCCTCACTAAAGAGCAGTACTTC.

There are a few counts of this clone. This rearrangement joins TRBV5-1 to TRBJ2-3; D is undetermined. Germline loops: CDR1 SGHRS, CDR2 YFSETQ. The CDR3 consists of 12 residues. V gave up 0 bases and J gave up 4 bases, with 3 bases separating them. CDR3 in DNA: TGCGCCAGCAGCTTGGCCGCAGATACGCAGTATTTT. Translation gives CASSLAADTQYF.

The CDR3 protein is CASSPPGAGRRGNQPQHF. DNA of the CDR3: TGTGCCAGTAGTCCCCCCGGGGCAGGCCGGAGGGGCAATCAGCCCCAGCATTTT. The chain uses TRBV19 and TRBJ1-5; the D gene is possibly TRBD1 (5 bases). CDR3 size: 18 residues. V was pared by 5 bases and J by 2 bases, with 22 bases between. Germline loops: CDR1 LNHDA, CDR2 SQIVND (reference sequence).

This clone was detected only a few times. This sequence joins TRBV19 and TRBJ2-5; 13 bases map to TRBD2. V dropped 3 bases and J dropped 5; count of bases not matched to a gene: 9. Germline values: CDR1 LNHDA, CDR2 SQIVND (reference sequence). The CDR3 runs to 17 residues. The CDR3 is CASSMGPGLAGTETQYF. Written as DNA, the CDR3 is TGTGCCAGTAGTATGGGCCCGGGACTAGCGGGAACCGAGACCCAGTACTTC.

This chain uses TRBV28 with TRBJ2-7; 9 bases are a match to TRBD2. CDR1 is MDHEN and CDR2 is SYDVKM in the germline V gene. This CDR3 region has 15 residues. Trimming removed 6 bases from V and 4 bases from J; junction bases left unmatched: 10. CDR3 region: CASSQGGRANYEQYF. The CDR3, as DNA: TGTGCCAGCAGCCAGGGCGGGAGGGCCAATTACGAGCAGTACTTC. The entire variable domain, with the rest obtained from reference TRBV28 and TRBJ2-7, is as follows: DVKVTQSSRYLVKRTGEKVFLECVQDMDHENMFWYRQDPGLGLRLIYFSYDVKMKEKGDIPEGYSVSREKKERFSLILESASTNQTSMYLCASSQGGRANYEQYFGPGTRLTVT.

J is TRBJ2-7 and V is TRBV5-1; either TRBD1 or TRBD2 may fit D (11 bases each). V lost 2 bases to trimming and J lost 5 bases, with 26 bases between them. The CDR3 extends over 18 amino acids. Germline CDR1 SGHRS, CDR2 YFSETQ. The CDR3 region has the DNA TGCGCCAGCAGCTTTGGGACAGGGGGGGCTAGCGGGAGGAACGAGCAGTACTTC. It is translated as CASSFGTGGASGRNEQYF.

This chain uses TRBV9 with TRBJ2-3; 7 nucleotides align to TRBD1. Trimming removed 5 bases from V and 6 bases from J; junction bases left unmatched: 15. The CDR3 contains 16 residues. Germline V gene lookup returns CDR1 SGDLS and CDR2 YYNGEE. CDR3 nucleotides: TGTGCCAGCAGTTTCCGACAGGGCCCTCCACCGGATACGCAGTATTTT. As protein: CASSFRQGPPPDTQYF. Full variable domain (outside the CDR3, taken from reference TRBV9 and TRBJ2-3): DSGVTQTPKHLITATGQRVTLRCSPRSGDLSVYWYQQSLDQGLQFLIQYYNGEERAKGNILERFSAQQFPDLHSELNLSSLELGDSALYFCASSFRQGPPPDTQYFGPGTRLTVL.

The rearrangement links TRBV5-6 to TRBJ2-7, with 11 positions matching TRBD2. CDR1 is SGHDT and CDR2 is YYEEEE in the germline V gene. The CDR3 extends over 13 amino acids. Trimming at V came to 4 bases and at J to 7 bases, leaving 4 bases not matched to a gene. CDR3 bases: TGTGCCAGCAGCCTACGGACTAGCGGGGAGCAGTACTTC. Translated: CASSLRTSGEQYF.

The rearrangement joins TRBV27 to TRBJ2-7, with a weak D call TRBD1 (5 bases). This CDR3 comprises 12 residues. Germline CDR1 is MNHEY and CDR2 is SMNVEV (reference sequence). The V and J ends lost 6 bases and 6 bases respectively, with 12 bases between them. The CDR3 loop reads CASSPAGFEQYF. DNA of the CDR3: TGTGCCAGCAGCCCCGCAGGGTTCGAGCAGTACTTC.

A word on this clone: Its ends do not fully match the called genes, so a read error is possible. Other nucleotide sequences in the sample specify the same CDR3. This rearrangement joins TRBV5-4 to TRBJ1-2, with D tentatively TRBD1 (5 bases). The CDR3 runs to 14 residues. Looked up from germline, CDR1 is SGHNT and CDR2 is YYREEE (reference sequence). In DNA form, the CDR3 reads TGTGCCAGCAGCTTTGACAGATATTCCTATGGTTACACCTTC. It specifies CASSFDRYSYGYTF.

V and J are TRBV30 and TRBJ2-7; 7 positions agree with TRBD2. CDR3 length: 15 residues. CDR1 and CDR2 from the germline V gene are GTSNPN and SVGIG (reference sequence). Trimming removed 3 bases from V and 6 bases from J; junction bases left unmatched: 14. The CDR3 protein is CAWSGYTGTKSEQYF. Here the CDR3 DNA reads TGTGCCTGGAGCGGATATACCGGGACTAAGAGCGAGCAGTACTTC.

The J gene is TRBJ1-3, the V gene TRBV13; weak D call: TRBD1 (6 bases). This CDR3 is built from 16 residues. V lost 2 bases and J 0 bases, leaving 11 bases between the germline ends. CDR1 PRHDT and CDR2 FYEKMQ come from the germline V gene (reference sequence). The CDR3 coding sequence is TGTGCCAGCAGCTTAAGGCAGGGGATCTCTGGAAACACCATATATTTT. Its protein is CASSLRQGISGNTIYF.